The source of this T cell receptor (beta chain) is a study of OX40 agonist ivuxolimab in advanced cancers. Sequencing was performed with immunoSEQ multiplex PCR; in TCRdb, only in-frame clones are kept and a portion is missing. The sample has approximately 38,000 clones, about 89% seen once. Study conclusions and caveats: At 0.1 to 3.0 mg/kg and by week 6, CD4+ and CD8+ T cells in the blood had expanded clonally. More expanded clones were seen, on average, in CD8+ T cells than in CD4+.

About this clone itself: As yet, its antigen is unknown.

This clonotype was sampled from an adult with an advanced solid tumor such as melanoma, head and neck, liver or kidney cancer. Specimen: CD4+ or CD8+ T cells sorted from blood, collected in a trial of the OX40 agonist ivuxolimab.

The CDR3 DNA reads TGCAGCGTTGAAGGGGGACACTCGAGCTCTGGAAACACCATATATTTT. It encodes CSVEGGHSSSGNTIYF. This chain connects TRBV29-1 to TRBJ1-3; a possible D gene is TRBD1 (6 bases). Trimming removed 1 base from V and 0 bases from J, with 13 bases in between. CDR3 length equals 16 residues. Germline V gene sequence: CDR1 SQVTM, CDR2 ANQGSEA. The whole variable domain, filled in from reference TRBV29-1 and TRBJ1-3, reads SAVISQKPSRDICQRGTSLTIQCQVDSQVTMMFWYRQQPGQSLTLIATANQGSEATYESGFVIDKFPISRPNLTFSTLTVSNMSPEDSSIYLCSVEGGHSSSGNTIYFGEGSWLTVV.